This T cell receptor (beta chain) comes out of a study of blood T cell repertoires in COVID-19. Study in general: Samples of COVID-19 (acute and convalescent) were obtained from the United States, Italy and Spain. From T cells, B-cell-depleted T cells, or PBMCs came the material, which was cDNA or gDNA.

Germline assignment: CDR1 KGHSH and CDR2 LQKENI. The ends lost 3 bases at V and 3 bases at J; junction bases unmatched: 3. This CDR3 has 14 residues. Original processing methods: Estimation of nucleated cell counts was performed using reference gene primer amplification. This table comes from immunoSEQ multiplex PCR, and its TCRdb copy is limited to in-frame clones, with some not included. The V and J calls and the clone size are those of that table, but D and trimming were determined from the DNA. Of around 57,000 clones in the sample, 80% to 90% were seen once. This chain uses TRBV18 with TRBJ2-5; 8 nucleotides agree with TRBD1. The source is a human donor in a cohort sampled during active COVID-19. Sequenced material: peripheral blood. In DNA form, the CDR3 reads TGTGCCAGCTCACCTCAGACAGGGGAAGAGACCCAGTACTTC. Its translation: CASSPQTGEETQYF.